This T cell receptor beta chain was profiled in a study of blood T cell repertoires in COVID-19. Study overall: Sites across the United States, Italy and Spain contributed samples from acute and convalescent COVID-19. T cells, B-cell-depleted T cells, or PBMCs supplied cDNA or gDNA.

TCRdb's table, derived via immunoSEQ multiplex PCR, lists solely in-frame clones and lacks some. This table has 95,000 to 100,000 clones, approximately 87% appearing once. This receptor was obtained from a woman aged 25-40 years with acute or convalescent COVID-19. Sequencing was carried out using peripheral blood.

The CDR3 DNA follows: TGTGCCAGCAGTCCATCACCGGGACAGGGGGATCCAACTAATGAAAAACTGTTTTTT. Protein product: CASSPSPGQGDPTNEKLFF. The genes are TRBV28 and TRBJ1-4, with 11 bases aligning to TRBD1. This CDR3 comprises 19 residues. With V trimmed by 5 bases and J by 0 bases, 11 bases remained unmatched. CDR1 is MDHEN, CDR2 SYDVKM, per germline.